This is a list of T cell receptor beta chains from one sample in a study of shared clonotypes between healthy human individuals. Data came from immunoSEQ multiplex PCR; TCRdb stores just in-frame clones and leaves some out. The data contain 2.3 million or so clones, approximately 93% of them singletons. Sequences were obtained from naive CD4+ T cells from PBMCs. The receptors derive from a man between 18 and 29 years old in good health. Some clones in this sample may be carry-over from other donors' samples. Both conserved end residues are part of each CDR3. A D gene is named only where the DNA matches it firmly. Part of the rows lack a size; the others show once, few, many or a class for expanded clones.

CDR3: CASSPQSNTEAFF
DNA: TGTGCCAGCTCACCACAGTCGAACACTGAAGCTTTCTTT
size: .
D: .
V: TRBV18
J: TRBJ1-1

CDR3: CASSSRTGVVDTIYF
DNA: TGCGCCAGCAGCTCCCGGACAGGGGTGGTGGACACCATATATTTT
size: .
D: TRBD1
V: TRBV5-1
J: TRBJ1-3

CDR3: CASSIVSANTGELFF
DNA: TGTGCCAGTAGTATTGTTAGCGCGAACACCGGGGAGCTGTTTTTT
size: .
D: .
V: TRBV19
J: TRBJ2-2

CDR3: CASSLTGPTYQETQYF
DNA: TGCGCCAGCAGCCTGACGGGGCCCACGTACCAAGAGACCCAGTACTTC
size: .
D: .
V: TRBV4-1
J: TRBJ2-5

CDR3: CASSPGQGGQPQHF
DNA: TGTGCCAGCAGCCCTGGACAGGGGGGCCAGCCCCAGCATTTT
size: .
D: TRBD1
V: TRBV9
J: TRBJ1-5

CDR3: CASSLRSAGANVLTF
DNA: TGTGCCAGCAGTTTACGAAGTGCTGGGGCCAACGTCCTGACTTTC
size: .
D: .
V: TRBV27
J: TRBJ2-6

CDR3: CASSGTGGGGNTIYF
DNA: TGTGCCAGCAGTGGGACAGGGGGCGGTGGAAACACCATATATTTT
size: .
D: TRBD1
V: TRBV2
J: TRBJ1-3

CDR3: CASSFPLSGRTYEQYF
DNA: TGTGCCAGCAGTTTCCCGCTTAGCGGGCGAACCTACGAGCAGTACTTC
size: .
D: TRBD2
V: TRBV28
J: TRBJ2-7

CDR3: CASSPGVGRAGEQYF
DNA: TGTGCCAGCTCACCCGGTGTCGGGAGGGCGGGAGAGCAGTACTTC
size: .
D: TRBD2
V: TRBV18
J: TRBJ2-7

CDR3: CASSSGLSRETQYF
DNA: TGCGCCAGCAGCTCAGGGTTAAGTAGAGAGACCCAGTACTTC
size: .
D: .
V: TRBV5-1
J: TRBJ2-5

CDR3: CASSSGTAYGYTF
DNA: TGTGCCAGCAGCTCAGGGACAGCCTATGGCTACACCTTC
size: few
D: TRBD1
V: TRBV7-9
J: TRBJ1-2

CDR3: CASSGDTVLRGLTPGALGNQPQHF
DNA: TGTGCCAGCAGTGGGGATACTGTTCTCCGGGGCCTCACTCCGGGGGCTTTAGGCAATCAGCCCCAGCATTTT
size: .
D: .
V: TRBV2
J: TRBJ1-5

CDR3: CASSPPKGQVNTGELFF
DNA: TGTGCCAGCTCACCACCGAAAGGACAGGTGAACACCGGGGAGCTGTTTTTT
size: .
D: TRBD1
V: TRBV18
J: TRBJ2-2

CDR3: CASSLGVAVSSSYEQYF
DNA: TGTGCCAGCAGCTTAGGCGTTGCTGTTTCAAGCTCCTACGAGCAGTACTTC
size: .
D: .
V: TRBV11-2
J: TRBJ2-7

CDR3: CASSPGPINEQFF
DNA: TGTGCCAGCAGCCCGGGACCTATCAATGAGCAGTTCTTC
size: .
D: .
V: TRBV6-1
J: TRBJ2-1

CDR3: CASSLLPQGDTEAFF
DNA: TGTGCCAGCAGCTTACTTCCTCAGGGGGACACTGAAGCTTTCTTT
size: .
D: TRBD1
V: TRBV7-2
J: TRBJ1-1

CDR3: CASGSADTRPGLETQYF
DNA: TGTGCCAGCGGGTCCGCTGACACCAGGCCGGGTCTAGAGACCCAGTACTTC
size: .
D: .
V: TRBV25-1
J: TRBJ2-5

CDR3: CASSLDRNYGYTF
DNA: TGTGCCAGCAGCTTGGACCGCAACTATGGCTACACCTTC
size: .
D: .
V: TRBV11-2
J: TRBJ1-2

CDR3: CASSLGFTDTQYF
DNA: TGTGCCAGCAGCTTGGGGTTCACAGATACGCAGTATTTT
size: .
D: .
V: TRBV7-6
J: TRBJ2-3

CDR3: CASSSGRNNEKLFF
DNA: TGTGCCAGCAGCTCGGGACGGAATAATGAAAAACTGTTTTTT
size: few
D: .
V: TRBV7-9
J: TRBJ1-4

CDR3: CATGTGTGPPQHF
DNA: TGTGCCACCGGAACCGGGACGGGGCCGCCCCAGCATTTT
size: .
D: .
V: TRBV28
J: TRBJ1-5

CDR3: CASSFTTGVMGYEQYF
DNA: TGCGCCAGCAGCTTTACGACAGGGGTTATGGGGTACGAGCAGTACTTC
size: .
D: TRBD1
V: TRBV5-1
J: TRBJ2-7

CDR3: CASRTTTNEKLFF
DNA: TGTGCCAGCAGGACAACAACAAATGAAAAACTGTTTTTT
size: .
D: .
V: TRBV7-9
J: TRBJ1-4

CDR3: CASLEAGDGLYGYTF
DNA: TGTGCCAGCCTGGAGGCCGGGGACGGCCTATATGGCTACACCTTC
size: .
D: .
V: TRBV28
J: TRBJ1-2

CDR3: CASSHRFSGNTIYF
DNA: TGTGCCAGCAGCCACAGGTTCTCTGGAAACACCATATATTTT
size: once
D: .
V: TRBV13
J: TRBJ1-3

CDR3: CASGGGGTDTQYF
DNA: TGTGCCAGCGGCGGGGGGGGAACAGATACGCAGTATTTT
size: .
D: TRBD2
V: TRBV7-9
J: TRBJ2-3

CDR3: CASSLMQGAAQYF
DNA: TGTGCCAGCAGTTTAATGCAGGGGGCGGCGCAGTACTTC
size: .
D: TRBD1
V: TRBV6-5
J: TRBJ2-7

CDR3: CASSSDLAGEETQYF
DNA: TGTGCCAGCAGCTCCGACTTAGCGGGAGAAGAGACCCAGTACTTC
size: .
D: TRBD2
V: TRBV11-2
J: TRBJ2-5

CDR3: CATSAGTGWTEAFF
DNA: TGTGCCACCAGCGCTGGGACAGGGTGGACTGAAGCTTTCTTT
size: .
D: TRBD1
V: TRBV15
J: TRBJ1-1

CDR3: CASSLGTGRNQPQHF
DNA: TGTGCCAGCAGCTTGGGGACAGGGCGTAATCAGCCCCAGCATTTT
size: once
D: TRBD1
V: TRBV7-8
J: TRBJ1-5

CDR3: CASSLLGQTSEQYF
DNA: TGTGCCAGCAGCTTACTGGGACAGACGAGCGAGCAGTACTTC
size: .
D: TRBD1
V: TRBV5-6
J: TRBJ2-7

CDR3: CASSIFGTGELFF
DNA: TGTGCCAGTAGTATTTTCGGGACCGGGGAGCTGTTTTTT
size: once
D: .
V: TRBV19
J: TRBJ2-2

CDR3: CAWNGGAEAFF
DNA: TGTGCCTGGAATGGGGGAGCTGAAGCTTTCTTT
size: few
D: .
V: TRBV30
J: TRBJ1-1

CDR3: CASSRTWQKNIQYF
DNA: TGTGCCAGCAGTCGAACGTGGCAGAAAAACATTCAGTACTTC
size: .
D: .
V: TRBV28
J: TRBJ2-4

CDR3: CASSSVYNEQFF
DNA: TGTGCCAGCAGTTCTGTATACAATGAGCAGTTCTTC
size: .
D: .
V: TRBV27
J: TRBJ2-1

CDR3: CASRLTSGHSYEQYF
DNA: TGTGCCAGCAGATTGACTAGCGGGCACTCCTACGAGCAGTACTTC
size: .
D: TRBD2
V: TRBV6-1
J: TRBJ2-7

CDR3: CASSPRSPLNTEAFF
DNA: TGTGCCAGCTCACCCCGATCCCCACTGAACACTGAAGCTTTCTTT
size: .
D: .
V: TRBV18
J: TRBJ1-1

CDR3: CASSMGQGQAEKLFF
DNA: TGTGCCAGTAGTATGGGACAGGGGCAGGCTGAAAAACTGTTTTTT
size: .
D: TRBD1
V: TRBV19
J: TRBJ1-4

CDR3: CASSYRGQGSGANVLTF
DNA: TGTGCCAGCAGCTACAGGGGGCAAGGCTCTGGGGCCAACGTCCTGACTTTC
size: .
D: TRBD1
V: TRBV7-6
J: TRBJ2-6

CDR3: CASSSRDGPYEQYF
DNA: TGTGCCAGCAGCTCCCGGGACGGACCCTACGAGCAGTACTTC
size: .
D: .
V: TRBV13
J: TRBJ2-7

CDR3: CASHRQGDYEKLFF
DNA: TGTGCCAGCCACCGACAGGGTGATTATGAAAAACTGTTTTTT
size: few
D: TRBD1
V: TRBV2
J: TRBJ1-4

CDR3: CASSFRGTSGSSYEQYF
DNA: TGTGCCAGCAGTTTCCGCGGGACTAGCGGGAGCTCCTACGAGCAGTACTTC
size: .
D: TRBD2
V: TRBV27
J: TRBJ2-7

CDR3: CASSLGQGATSGTKNIQYF
DNA: TGCGCCAGCAGCTTGGGACAGGGGGCGACTAGCGGGACCAAAAACATTCAGTACTTC
size: .
D: .
V: TRBV5-1
J: TRBJ2-4

CDR3: CASSSYNQPQHF
DNA: TGTGCCAGCAGCTCCTATAATCAGCCCCAGCATTTT
size: .
D: .
V: TRBV7-2
J: TRBJ1-5

CDR3: CASSPIGDSSTEAFF
DNA: TGTGCCAGTAGCCCGATAGGGGATTCTAGCACTGAAGCTTTCTTT
size: .
D: .
V: TRBV19
J: TRBJ1-1

CDR3: CASSFSGLGNEQFF
DNA: TGCGCCAGCAGCTTTTCAGGATTGGGCAATGAGCAGTTCTTC
size: .
D: .
V: TRBV5-1
J: TRBJ2-1

CDR3: CASSLVYIAGGPGNEQFF
DNA: TGTGCCAGCAGCTTAGTGTATATAGCGGGAGGGCCGGGGAATGAGCAGTTCTTC
size: .
D: TRBD2
V: TRBV7-9
J: TRBJ2-1

CDR3: CASSLGPRTFQETQYF
DNA: TGTGCCAGCAGCTTAGGACCCCGGACTTTTCAAGAGACCCAGTACTTC
size: .
D: .
V: TRBV13
J: TRBJ2-5

CDR3: CASSQEPGVYEQYF
DNA: TGCGCCAGCAGCCAAGAGCCGGGGGTCTACGAGCAGTACTTC
size: .
D: .
V: TRBV4-3
J: TRBJ2-7

CDR3: CASSVGDTEAFF
DNA: TGTGCCAGCTCTGTGGGGGACACTGAAGCTTTCTTT
size: .
D: .
V: TRBV6-6
J: TRBJ1-1

CDR3: CASWTGSWGEKLFF
DNA: TGTGCCAGTTGGACCGGGTCGTGGGGAGAAAAACTGTTTTTT
size: .
D: .
V: TRBV19
J: TRBJ1-4

CDR3: CASSLRGPNEKLFF
DNA: TGTGCCAGCAGCCTGCGGGGACCCAATGAAAAACTGTTTTTT
size: .
D: .
V: TRBV6-9
J: TRBJ1-4

CDR3: CASSFFRDNYEQYF
DNA: TGTGCCAGCAGCTTCTTTCGGGACAACTACGAGCAGTACTTC
size: .
D: .
V: TRBV11-2
J: TRBJ2-7

CDR3: CASAGSSYNEQFF
DNA: TGTGCCAGCGCAGGTTCCTCCTACAATGAGCAGTTCTTC
size: .
D: .
V: TRBV7-6
J: TRBJ2-1

CDR3: CASTGQAPSFGSNEKLFF
DNA: TGTGCCAGCACGGGACAGGCCCCAAGTTTCGGGTCTAATGAAAAACTGTTTTTT
size: .
D: TRBD1
V: TRBV28
J: TRBJ1-4

CDR3: CASQTRGQYF
DNA: TGTGCCAGCCAGACCCGTGGTCAGTACTTC
size: .
D: .
V: TRBV11-3
J: TRBJ2-7

CDR3: CASSLGPNQPQHF
DNA: TGCGCCAGCAGCTTGGGGCCTAATCAGCCCCAGCATTTT
size: .
D: .
V: TRBV5-1
J: TRBJ1-5

CDR3: CASSPPQGQETQYF
DNA: TGTGCCAGCTCACCTCCCCAGGGTCAGGAGACCCAGTACTTC
size: once
D: .
V: TRBV18
J: TRBJ2-5

CDR3: CASSPPVLGYGNTIYF
DNA: TGTGCCAGTAGTCCCCCCGTGTTGGGGTACGGAAACACCATATATTTT
size: .
D: .
V: TRBV19
J: TRBJ1-3

CDR3: CASSGQTSDYGYTF
DNA: TGTGCCAGCTCGGGGCAGACAAGCGATTATGGCTACACCTTC
size: .
D: .
V: TRBV18
J: TRBJ1-2